The clone carrying this T cell receptor beta chain was detected ten times or more. Its antigen is not known. The read comes to an end 3 residues before the CDR3 does, leaving the germline J gene to fill in the end. Sequenced by immunoSEQ multiplex PCR; TCRdb stores in-frame clones only, minus some. The sample includes about 50,000 clones, none of them occurring once. CDR1 is SGHTA and CDR2 is FQGTGA in the germline V gene. The CDR3 spans 13 residues. This record belongs to a study of T cell clonality in common variable immunodeficiency. Heparinized whole blood, roughly 4.5 to 9 ml, came from each donor. Whole-study findings and limits: What drives increased CVID clonality needs T cell subpopulation sequencing.

Specimen: peripheral blood mononuclear cells. This TCR was sampled from a person between 18 and 75 years old in good health. The chain employs TRBV7-3 and TRBJ1-1; possibly TRBD1 for D (5 bases). Incomplete CDR3 DNA: TGTGCCAGCAGCTTAAGGGGGGGTCGCAGG. Its translation is CASSLRGGRR. The whole CDR3 is CASSLRGGRRAFF.